One and the same sample provided the 25 T cell receptor beta chains below, sequenced in a study of T cell responses to AZD1222 COVID-19 vaccine. Sequencing was performed with immunoSEQ multiplex PCR; in TCRdb, only in-frame clones are kept and a portion is missing. The sample contains around 150,000 clones, about 91% of which appear only once. The specimen was peripheral blood, collected on day 0 of MenACWY control vaccination. The receptors here all came from an adult in good health.

The chain links TRBV6-5 to TRBJ2-5, with TRBD1 identical over 7 bases. CDR1 MNHEY and CDR2 SVGAGI come from the germline V gene. With V trimmed by 0 bases and J by 1 base, 2 bases remained unmatched. CDR3 length: 15 amino acids. CDR3 sequence: CASSYSRDSQETQYF. CDR3 nucleotide sequence: TGTGCCAGCAGTTACTCCCGGGACAGCCAAGAGACCCAGTACTTC.

J is TRBJ2-5 and V is TRBV7-3, with a tentative D call TRBD1 (5 bases). The germline V gene encodes CDR1 SGHTA and CDR2 FQGTGA. The CDR3 is 15 residues long. The germline V and J ends were trimmed by 5 bases and 0 bases, with 13 bases remaining between them. The CDR3 DNA is TGTGCCAGCAGCAATTCCGCAGGGTACCAAGAGACCCAGTACTTC. This translates into CASSNSAGYQETQYF.

V and J are TRBV19 and TRBJ1-6; D ambiguous. The germline gives CDR1 LNHDA, CDR2 SQIVND (reference sequence). The CDR3 loop spans 12 amino acids. The germline V and J ends were trimmed by 6 bases and 9 bases, with 9 bases remaining between them. CDR3 DNA: TGTGCCAGTAGCTTATCAGCTTCACCCCTCCACTTT. Its translation: CASSLSASPLHF.

The V gene is TRBV28, the J gene TRBJ2-1, with no clear D. Trimming removed 6 bases at V and 7 bases at J, with 10 bases between. The CDR3 consists of 12 residues. Germline V lookup: CDR1 MDHEN, CDR2 SYDVKM. For the CDR3, the DNA is TGTGCCAGCAGCCCGCCCTTTAATGAGCAGTTCTTC. Encoded protein: CASSPPFNEQFF.

The V and J genes are TRBV7-9 and TRBJ1-1; 8 bases fit TRBD1. The CDR3 sequence is 13 residues long. The germline gives CDR1 SEHNR, CDR2 FQNEAQ (reference sequence). J gave up 3 bases and V 8 bases, and 5 bases lay outside the gene matches. The CDR3 loop is CASAKTGDTEAFF. The CDR3 DNA reads TGTGCCAGCGCAAAGACAGGGGACACTGAAGCTTTCTTT.

The table lists this clone with a count of one. The J gene is TRBJ1-3, the V gene TRBV5-1, with D uncertain. CDR1 and CDR2 (germline): SGHRS, YFSETQ. Trimming took 4 bases from V and 4 from J, leaving 18 bases between them. The CDR3 totals 16 residues. The CDR3 loop is CASSPQPVGQGNTIYF. The CDR3 region has the DNA TGCGCCAGCAGCCCACAGCCCGTAGGGCAAGGAAACACCATATATTTT.

The table lists this clone with a count of one. The chain joins TRBV9 to TRBJ1-6; 7 nucleotides line up with TRBD1. The CDR3 has 16 residues. Trimming removed 3 bases from V and 8 bases from J; junction bases left unmatched: 11. Germline V CDR1 and CDR2: SGDLS, YYNGEE. CDR3 DNA: TGTGCCAGCAGCGCCCGACAGGGTCCGCCGGATTCACCCCTCCACTTT. Its protein product is CASSARQGPPDSPLHF.

The V call is TRBV3-1 (or the pseudogene TRBV3-2), the J call TRBJ1-2; 8 bases line up with TRBD1. The CDR3 length is 15 residues. Germline V gives CDR1 LGHDT, CDR2 YNNKEL (reference sequence). V trimming: 2 bases; J trimming: 7 bases; junction bases outside the gene matches: 9. CDR3 nucleotides: TGTGCCAGCAGCCAATTGAGCAGGGGGCAGTCTGGCTACACCTTC. This translates into CASSQLSRGQSGYTF.

The V call is TRBV20-1, the J call TRBJ1-5; a possible D gene is TRBD1 (6 bases). This CDR3 spans 14 amino acids. V was shortened by 3 bases and J by 13 bases, with 22 bases between the two germline ends. Germline V lookup: CDR1 DFQATT, CDR2 SNEGSKA (reference sequence). This CDR3 reads CSASNLQGQGVQHF. Written as DNA, the CDR3 is TGCAGTGCTAGTAATCTCCAGGGGCAAGGGGTACAGCATTTT.

The chain recombines TRBV11-3 with TRBJ2-5; 10 bases line up with TRBD2. With 4 bases clipped from V and 4 bases from J, the junction kept 6 bases outside the gene matches. This CDR3 is 15 amino acids long. Germline-derived CDR1 and CDR2 are SGHNT and YENEEA. The CDR3 sequence is CASSWRAGGAETQYF. CDR3 nucleotide sequence: TGTGCCAGCAGCTGGCGAGCGGGAGGGGCAGAGACCCAGTACTTC.

The CDR3 is CASSQRVTNTEAFF. CDR3 coding DNA: TGTGCCAGCAGTCAGAGAGTCACGAACACTGAAGCTTTCTTT. The chain combines TRBV2 with TRBJ1-1; D uncertain. The CDR3 runs 14 residues. The V gene lost 5 bases and the J gene lost 1 base, with 11 bases spanning the gap. The germline V gene encodes CDR1 SNHLY and CDR2 FYNNEI. The variable domain in full, completed from reference TRBV2 and TRBJ1-1, reads EPEVTQTPSHQVTQMGQEVILRCVPISNHLYFYWYRQILGQKVEFLVSFYNNEISEKSEIFDDQFSVERPDGSNFTLKIRSTKLEDSAMYFCASSQRVTNTEAFFGQGTRLTVV.

As DNA, the CDR3 is TGTGCCAGCAGCCCCCTCGGACAGGGAAACACCATATATTTT. This translates into CASSPLGQGNTIYF. J is TRBJ1-3 and V is TRBV28, with TRBD1 as a possible D gene (6 bases). Germline CDR1 MDHEN, CDR2 SYDVKM. Trimming shortened V by 6 bases and J by 4 bases, and 13 bases separated the two germline ends. The CDR3 has 14 residues.

This clone has just one count. V is TRBV6-2 or TRBV6-3 and J is TRBJ2-3; 8 bases align to TRBD2. The CDR3 is made up of 16 amino acids. Germline CDR1 reads MNHEY; CDR2 reads SVGEGT. After removal of 5 bases from V and 6 bases from J, the junction contained 13 bases not matched to a gene. The CDR3 loop reads CASSRPSGGAPDTQYF. The CDR3 bases are TGTGCCAGCAGTCGCCCGTCGGGAGGGGCCCCCGATACGCAGTATTTT.

CDR3: CASSRQAGSTDTQYF. Here the CDR3 DNA reads TGTGCCAGCAGCCGCCAAGCGGGATCCACAGATACGCAGTATTTT. V usage is TRBV7-2 and J usage is TRBJ2-3, with 7 bases fitting TRBD2. The CDR3 runs 15 residues. Germline loops: CDR1 SGHTA, CDR2 FQGNSA. The trim removed 5 bases at V and 2 bases at J, leaving 7 bases unmatched. Combining the CDR3 with reference TRBV7-2 and TRBJ2-3 gives the whole variable domain GAGVSQSPSNKVTEKGKDVELRCDPISGHTALYWYRQSLGQGLEFLIYFQGNSAPDKSGLPSDRFSAERTGGSVSTLTIQRTQQEDSAVYLCASSRQAGSTDTQYFGPGTRLTVL.

The chain links TRBV6-5 to TRBJ2-7; D uncertain. Trimming left V 6 bases short and J 1 base short, with 10 bases between. CDR3 length: 13 residues. Per germline, CDR1 MNHEY and CDR2 SVGAGI. The CDR3 nucleotides are TGTGCCAGCAGCCAGGAGAGGTCCTACGAGCAGTACTTC. Translating it yields CASSQERSYEQYF.

This rearrangement joins TRBV5-1 to TRBJ2-7; 7 bases line up with TRBD1. From germline, CDR1 is SGHRS and CDR2 YFSETQ. Trimming cost V 4 bases and J 2 bases; bases outside gene matches: 6. The CDR3 has 14 residues. The CDR3 coding sequence is TGCGCCAGCAGCGCGGACAGGTTTACCTACGAGCAGTACTTC. It translates to CASSADRFTYEQYF.

The CDR3 is CAISGRRGDTQYF. CDR3 bases: TGTGCCATCTCGGGACGGAGGGGGGATACGCAGTATTTT. The J gene is TRBJ2-3, the V gene TRBV12-3 or TRBV12-4; D may be TRBD1 or TRBD2 (6 bases each). This CDR3 is built from 13 residues. V was clipped by 10 bases and J by 6 bases, with 17 bases between them.

In its sample, this clone was seen once. This rearrangement joins TRBV28 to TRBJ1-1; 7 nucleotides agree with TRBD1. The CDR3 totals 12 residues. With 9 bases clipped from V and 6 bases from J, the junction kept 7 bases outside the gene matches. Germline V gene sequence: CDR1 MDHEN, CDR2 SYDVKM. In nucleotides, the CDR3 is TGTGCCAGTACAACAGGGGCCCCTGAAGCTTTCTTT. Protein: CASTTGAPEAFF.

The genes are TRBV27 and TRBJ1-1; D not resolved. The germline V gene has CDR1 MNHEY and CDR2 SMNVEV (reference sequence). CDR3 length equals 13 residues. Between the trimmed V and J ends, which lost 3 bases and 4 bases, there was a span of 9 bases. The CDR3: CASSFIGSTEAFF. The CDR3 DNA follows: TGTGCCAGCAGTTTTATCGGGTCCACTGAAGCTTTCTTT.

This clone has just one count. This chain uses TRBV12-3 or TRBV12-4 with TRBJ1-1; the D is unclear. V shed 10 bases and J shed 1 base, with 10 bases lying between them. The length of the CDR3 is 12 residues. The DNA of the CDR3 is TGTGCCACCCGGACGGGGAACACTGAAGCTTTCTTT. Protein product: CATRTGNTEAFF.

The rearrangement uses TRBV6-5 and TRBJ1-1; 8 bases are shared with TRBD1. The CDR3 contains 13 residues. CDR1 MNHEY and CDR2 SVGAGI come from the germline V gene. The trim removed 6 bases at V and 1 base at J, leaving 1 base unmatched. The CDR3 DNA reads TGTGCCAGCAGACAGGGGGGGAACACTGAAGCTTTCTTT. It specifies CASRQGGNTEAFF.

The chain has TRBV19 and TRBJ1-4; the D is unclear. CDR1 and CDR2 (germline): LNHDA, SQIVND (reference sequence). The ends were cut back, 1 base at V and 7 bases at J, with 13 bases in the middle. CDR3 length: 15 amino acids. The CDR3, as DNA: TGTGCCAGTAGTATAGGGGCTCTGGCTCGTGAAAAACTGTTTTTT. Translation gives CASSIGALAREKLFF.

The chain links TRBV9 to TRBJ1-1, with D tentatively TRBD1 (6 bases). This CDR3 spans 14 amino acids. V lost 3 bases and J 1 base, leaving 10 bases between the germline ends. Looked up from germline, CDR1 is SGDLS and CDR2 is YYNGEE. Written as DNA, the CDR3 is TGTGCCAGCAGCGCGCGGACAGCGAACACTGAAGCTTTCTTT. Protein: CASSARTANTEAFF. Full variable domain (rest looked up from reference TRBV9 and TRBJ1-1): DSGVTQTPKHLITATGQRVTLRCSPRSGDLSVYWYQQSLDQGLQFLIQYYNGEERAKGNILERFSAQQFPDLHSELNLSSLELGDSALYFCASSARTANTEAFFGQGTRLTVV.

This chain connects TRBV5-6 to TRBJ1-2, with TRBD1 matching 8 bases. Unmatched junction bases numbered 3, after V lost 4 bases and J lost 4 bases. The length of the CDR3 is 13 residues. Germline-derived CDR1 and CDR2 are SGHDT and YYEEEE. The CDR3 spells CASSEDRAYGYTF. As DNA, the CDR3 is TGTGCCAGCAGCGAGGACAGGGCCTATGGCTACACCTTC. Full variable domain (missing parts from reference TRBV5-6 and TRBJ1-2): DAGVTQSPTHLIKTRGQQVTLRCSPKSGHDTVSWYQQALGQGPQFIFQYYEEEERQRGNFPDRFSGHQFPNYSSELNVNALLLGDSALYLCASSEDRAYGYTFGSGTRLTVV.

V usage is TRBV2 and J usage is TRBJ1-1; D is possibly TRBD1 (5 bases). CDR1 is SNHLY, CDR2 FYNNEI, per germline. V dropped 6 bases and J dropped 3 bases, with 11 bases sitting between them. This CDR3 has 13 residues. The CDR3, as DNA: TGTGCCAGCAGACAAGGGGTAGACACTGAAGCTTTCTTT. This codes for CASRQGVDTEAFF.